The table lists the clone carrying this T cell receptor beta chain with a few counts. Germline V gene sequence: CDR1 MNHEY, CDR2 SMNVEV (reference sequence). This CDR3 is 16 amino acids long. The V end was cut by 3 bases, the J end by 8 bases, with 22 bases between. Data came from immunoSEQ multiplex PCR; TCRdb stores just in-frame clones and leaves some out. The table shows more than 85,000 clones, with 90% to 95% occurring only once. These data are taken from a study of PD-L1 blockade in urothelial cancer. In the study overall: Among blood samples, the median T cell count was some 140,000.

The patients had locally advanced or metastatic urothelial carcinoma. Source: PBMCs, taken around atezolizumab (anti-PD-L1) treatment. V is TRBV27 and J is TRBJ1-2; D is possibly TRBD1 (6 bases). The receptor was derived from a woman of 80 years or more with urothelial cancer. CDR3 region: CASSFANPGHGIGYTF. In DNA, the CDR3 is TGTGCCAGCAGTTTTGCAAACCCGGGACACGGAATCGGCTACACCTTC.